Detailed here is one TCR beta chain. Its antigen is still unknown. Within one base of it there is no much larger clone, and no base qualities were kept. This sample was taken from a study of cytotoxic CD8 clonotypes in ibrutinib-treated CLL (dated by TCRdb to about 2021). For the wider study: The cohort had 11 relapsed/refractory and 15 treatment-naive patients; 17 were IGHV unmutated. Partial responses were observed in roughly 25 patients and complete responses in 2; after a median follow-up of around 68 months, remission was maintained in some 14 patients and progression was observed in some twelve. Samples at response were collected after a median of approximately twelve months of treatment, with a range of roughly 6 to 36 months. On average, each sample yielded around 250,000 productive templates and tens of thousands of productive rearrangements. Longitudinal samples were available for about 30% of the roughly 90 trial participants. Cryopreserved peripheral blood mononuclear cells were obtained before treatment, at response, and at either sustained remission or disease progression. All remission and progressive disease samples were collected while patients were still receiving ibrutinib. The full study reports these points: Baseline clonality was found to be higher than that of age-matched healthy donors and was strongly correlated with circulating CD8+ T-cell counts. Sustained-remission and progressing patients did not have matched sampling times, and lymph node repertoires were not examined. Public clonotypes were found to be uncommon and were observed to contract or remain stable during treatment; the increase in clonality was shown to reflect expansion of private clonotypes at ibrutinib response. Clonality increased at ibrutinib response, stayed stable in sustained remission, and fell back toward baseline at progression.

Interpreted using the paper, the time point label stands for: progressive disease on ibrutinib. For TCR beta library preparation, approximately 2 micrograms of genomic DNA was extracted from cryopreserved PBMCs. High-throughput TCR beta sequencing was performed on longitudinal blood samples from CLL patients receiving ibrutinib monotherapy. Patients were enrolled in a phase 2 open-label single-center ibrutinib monotherapy trial. On a MiSeq, deep resolution sequencing aimed for a depth between 1 in 1 million and 1 in 200,000 T cells, with each clonotype covered around 9.2x on average. The immunoSEQ hsTCRB Kit was used to generate the TCR beta libraries. The original pipeline was this. The data were analyzed with ImmunoSEQ Analyzer and ImmunoSEQ Data Assistant, and V, D and J gene assignments followed IMGT definitions. Clonality, which ranges from 0 to 1, was calculated as one minus the normalized Shannon entropy of productive rearrangement frequencies. Only overrepresented clonotypes making up at least 0.05% of the repertoire of each patient were included in the public clonotype analysis. Approximately 13 age-matched healthy donor repertoires from immuneACCESS served as clonality controls. TCRdb carries this immuneACCESS record with in-frame sequences only. Its versions omit some clonotypes, under half of them owing to an unresolved V gene in the studies checked, with the rest unexplained. That table furnishes V, J and clone size, whereas the DNA furnished D and trimming. For this sample there are 150,000 to 200,000 clones; 70% to 90% appear just once. Clones ranked in the top ten supply approximately 2.9% of the sample.

Including cysteine and phenylalanine, the CDR3 has 12 amino acids. The retained sequence is limited to the CDR3, 36 bases, with the frame set at the first base. Trimming costs V 3 bases and J 2 bases, and their ends lie 5 bases apart. From a lookup of the germline V gene (reference sequence), CDR1 and CDR2 are LNHDA and SQIVND. The receptor was isolated from a human donor with chronic lymphocytic leukemia. The V and J genes are TRBV19 and TRBJ2-7; the D segment cannot be called with confidence. The sequencing here drew on PBMCs, taken at disease progression, from a patient treated with ibrutinib. The CDR3 protein sequence reads: CASSIGAYEQYF. The nucleotide sequence reads TGTGCCAGTAGTATCGGAGCCTACGAGCAGTACTTC.